A single sample gave rise to the 15 T cell receptor beta chains below, sequenced in a study of CD8 T cells in Susac syndrome. Reverse transcription of roughly 0.45 to 1 ug RNA used random hexamers. MiXCR was run by TCRdb on the immunoSEQ multiplex PCR reads, yielding one entry per CDR3 protein. Of about 150,000 distinct CDR3 sequences in the sample, over 85% were seen once. Source material: CD8+ T cells from PBMCs. The receptors stem from a human donor with multiple sclerosis.

The chain has TRBV7-9 and TRBJ2-5; 9 positions agree with TRBD1. The CDR3 is made up of 13 amino acids. Germline V lookup: CDR1 SEHNR, CDR2 FQNEAQ (reference sequence). With 5 bases clipped from V and 5 bases from J, the junction kept 3 bases outside the gene matches. In DNA form, the CDR3 reads TGTGCCAGCAGCCCGGACAGGGGTGAGACCCAGTACTTC. Encoded protein: CASSPDRGETQYF.

This rearrangement joins TRBV29-1 to TRBJ2-2; D is undetermined. This CDR3 spans 11 amino acids. The germline V gene encodes CDR1 SQVTM and CDR2 ANQGSEA. V dropped 7 bases and J dropped 4 bases, with 7 bases sitting between them. The CDR3 DNA follows: TGCAGCGCCATAACCACCGGGGAGCTGTTTTTT. It specifies CSAITTGELFF.

DNA for the CDR3: TGTGCCAGCAGCAATTACCGTGGAGAGACCCAGTACTTC. Protein: CASSNYRGETQYF. V gene TRBV5-4 combines with J gene TRBJ2-5; no reliable D call. The CDR3 is 13 amino acids. Germline-derived CDR1 and CDR2 are SGHNT and YYREEE (reference sequence). Deletions cut 4 bases from V and 4 bases from J, with 11 bases between.

A single count supports this clonotype. V and J are TRBV4-3 and TRBJ2-7; D remains ambiguous. Germline V gives CDR1 LGHNA, CDR2 YSLEER. The CDR3 spans 15 residues. With 0 bases removed from V and 4 bases from J, the gap between germline ends came to 13 bases. CDR3 in amino acids: CASSQDNFETYEQYF. CDR3 coding DNA: TGCGCCAGCAGCCAAGATAACTTTGAAACGTACGAGCAGTACTTC.

The V call is TRBV27, the J call TRBJ1-5; no definite D call. The CDR3 loop spans 14 amino acids. Germline lookup yields CDR1 MNHEY and CDR2 SMNVEV (reference sequence). V was trimmed by 6 bases and J by 0 bases, leaving 9 bases between them. CDR3 DNA: TGTGCCAGCAGACCAGTGGGTAGCAATCAGCCCCAGCATTTT. Encoded protein: CASRPVGSNQPQHF.

The J gene is TRBJ1-1, the V gene TRBV29-1; TRBD1 is a possible D gene (5 bases). V was cut by 2 bases and J by 1 base, with 11 bases left in between. Germline assignment: CDR1 SQVTM and CDR2 ANQGSEA. The CDR3 spans 14 residues. CDR3 bases: TGCAGCGTTGAATGGGGAACAGGGAACACTGAAGCTTTCTTT. This gives the protein CSVEWGTGNTEAFF.

The chain carries TRBV11-2 and TRBJ2-7; D gene unclear. The CDR3 is 12 amino acids. V lost 1 base and J lost 13, with 14 bases in between. Germline values: CDR1 SGHAT, CDR2 FQNNGV. The CDR3 DNA follows: TGTGCCAGCAGCTTAGGACCGGGCCAAACCTACTTC. Translation: CASSLGPGQTYF.

The chain uses TRBV18 and TRBJ2-5, with D possibly TRBD2 on 7 matching bases. This CDR3 region has 16 residues. The V end was cut by 5 bases, the J end by 5 bases, with 21 bases between. Germline CDR1 KGHSH, CDR2 LQKENI. CDR3 residues: CASSSPGGGPGETQYF. The CDR3 coding sequence is TGTGCCAGCTCATCCCCAGGCGGGGGCCCAGGGGAGACCCAGTACTTC.

This clonotype has only one observation. J is TRBJ2-7 and V is TRBV29-1, with D hard to call. Germline-derived CDR1 and CDR2 are SQVTM and ANQGSEA. Between the trimmed V and J ends, which lost 1 base and 5 bases, there was a span of 12 bases. The CDR3 has 13 amino acids. In DNA, the CDR3 is TGCAGCGTTGAAGGTCGGTCCAGCGACGAGCAGTACTTC. Translating gives CSVEGRSSDEQYF.

This clonotype was observed a single time. The rearrangement links TRBV9 to TRBJ2-1; 7 bases line up with TRBD1. The germline gives CDR1 SGDLS, CDR2 YYNGEE. The CDR3 has 17 amino acids. The V gene end was trimmed by 4 bases and the J gene end by 1 base; junction bases not matched to a gene: 11. For the CDR3, the DNA is TGTGCCAGCAGCCCCCCCCTCGGACAGGCGTCCTACAATGAGCAGTTCTTC. Translating gives CASSPPLGQASYNEQFF.

This chain joins TRBV18 and TRBJ2-7; 7 nucleotides align to TRBD1. The CDR3 consists of 15 residues. CDR1 is KGHSH, CDR2 LQKENI, per germline. V gave up 3 bases and J gave up 4 bases; unmatched junction bases: 9. The CDR3 here is CASSPEAGGTYEQYF. In nucleotides, the CDR3 is TGTGCCAGCTCACCCGAGGCAGGGGGAACTTACGAGCAGTACTTC.

The chain couples TRBV28 to TRBJ1-1, with 8 bases fitting TRBD1. Germline V gene data show CDR1 as MDHEN and CDR2 as SYDVKM. The CDR3 has 16 amino acids. The ends lost 6 bases at V and 6 bases at J; junction bases unmatched: 15. The chain's CDR3 is CASSRPPQGAPPEAFF. CDR3 nucleotides: TGTGCCAGCAGCCGACCCCCTCAGGGGGCGCCGCCTGAAGCTTTCTTT.

The chain's CDR3 is CASSPPGQGIRRDEKLFF. DNA for the CDR3: TGTGCCAGCAGCCCGCCGGGACAGGGGATTCGAAGGGATGAAAAACTGTTTTTT. The chain joins TRBV7-8 to TRBJ1-4; TRBD1 matches at 10 bases. The V and J ends lost 5 bases and 6 bases, in that order; junction bases with no gene match: 15. From germline, CDR1 is SGHVS and CDR2 FQNEAQ. There are 18 residues in the CDR3.

The V call is TRBV27, the J call TRBJ1-4, with D tentatively TRBD1 (5 bases). The CDR3 extends over 16 amino acids. Trimming took off 0 bases at V and 0 bases at J, with 8 bases between the two ends. CDR1 and CDR2 (germline): MNHEY, SMNVEV (reference sequence). Here the CDR3 DNA reads TGTGCCAGCAGTTTATCGGGGACGGCAACTAATGAAAAACTGTTTTTT. This gives the protein CASSLSGTATNEKLFF.

V usage is TRBV12-3 or TRBV12-4 and J usage is TRBJ1-2, with TRBD1 identical over 7 bases. This CDR3 has 14 residues. The trim removed 1 base at V and 7 bases at J, leaving 6 bases unmatched. The CDR3 DNA reads as TGTGCCAGCAGTTTAGGACAGGGTTTCGGTGGCTACACCTTC. It encodes CASSLGQGFGGYTF.